The T cell receptor beta chain under discussion was sequenced for a study of cytomegalovirus exposure and HLA in healthy donors. Points from the study as a whole: TCR beta chains numbering roughly 150 were designated cytomegalovirus-associated. In vitro assays verified that a few CMV-associated chains recognized CMV antigens specifically.

The germline V gene encodes CDR1 MDHEN and CDR2 SYDVKM. The CDR3 has 15 residues. The V and J ends lost 2 bases and 1 base respectively, with 11 bases between them. Method: immunoSEQ multiplex PCR; TCRdb's copy keeps in-frame clones and lacks some. Counted here are about 160,000 clones, 85% to 90% occurring once; the ten biggest clones make up about 9.4%. A note on this clone: Its antigen is currently unknown.

The sequenced sample was PBMCs. The TCR was taken from a woman in her late teens or twenties in good health and CMV-seropositive. V is TRBV28 and J is TRBJ1-1; possibly TRBD1 for D (6 bases). This CDR3 reads CASSLPVQGNTEAFF. CDR3 coding DNA: TGTGCCAGCAGTTTACCCGTACAGGGGAACACTGAAGCTTTCTTT. Full variable domain (outside the CDR3, taken from reference TRBV28 and TRBJ1-1): DVKVTQSSRYLVKRTGEKVFLECVQDMDHENMFWYRQDPGLGLRLIYFSYDVKMKEKGDIPEGYSVSREKKERFSLILESASTNQTSMYLCASSLPVQGNTEAFFGQGTRLTVV.